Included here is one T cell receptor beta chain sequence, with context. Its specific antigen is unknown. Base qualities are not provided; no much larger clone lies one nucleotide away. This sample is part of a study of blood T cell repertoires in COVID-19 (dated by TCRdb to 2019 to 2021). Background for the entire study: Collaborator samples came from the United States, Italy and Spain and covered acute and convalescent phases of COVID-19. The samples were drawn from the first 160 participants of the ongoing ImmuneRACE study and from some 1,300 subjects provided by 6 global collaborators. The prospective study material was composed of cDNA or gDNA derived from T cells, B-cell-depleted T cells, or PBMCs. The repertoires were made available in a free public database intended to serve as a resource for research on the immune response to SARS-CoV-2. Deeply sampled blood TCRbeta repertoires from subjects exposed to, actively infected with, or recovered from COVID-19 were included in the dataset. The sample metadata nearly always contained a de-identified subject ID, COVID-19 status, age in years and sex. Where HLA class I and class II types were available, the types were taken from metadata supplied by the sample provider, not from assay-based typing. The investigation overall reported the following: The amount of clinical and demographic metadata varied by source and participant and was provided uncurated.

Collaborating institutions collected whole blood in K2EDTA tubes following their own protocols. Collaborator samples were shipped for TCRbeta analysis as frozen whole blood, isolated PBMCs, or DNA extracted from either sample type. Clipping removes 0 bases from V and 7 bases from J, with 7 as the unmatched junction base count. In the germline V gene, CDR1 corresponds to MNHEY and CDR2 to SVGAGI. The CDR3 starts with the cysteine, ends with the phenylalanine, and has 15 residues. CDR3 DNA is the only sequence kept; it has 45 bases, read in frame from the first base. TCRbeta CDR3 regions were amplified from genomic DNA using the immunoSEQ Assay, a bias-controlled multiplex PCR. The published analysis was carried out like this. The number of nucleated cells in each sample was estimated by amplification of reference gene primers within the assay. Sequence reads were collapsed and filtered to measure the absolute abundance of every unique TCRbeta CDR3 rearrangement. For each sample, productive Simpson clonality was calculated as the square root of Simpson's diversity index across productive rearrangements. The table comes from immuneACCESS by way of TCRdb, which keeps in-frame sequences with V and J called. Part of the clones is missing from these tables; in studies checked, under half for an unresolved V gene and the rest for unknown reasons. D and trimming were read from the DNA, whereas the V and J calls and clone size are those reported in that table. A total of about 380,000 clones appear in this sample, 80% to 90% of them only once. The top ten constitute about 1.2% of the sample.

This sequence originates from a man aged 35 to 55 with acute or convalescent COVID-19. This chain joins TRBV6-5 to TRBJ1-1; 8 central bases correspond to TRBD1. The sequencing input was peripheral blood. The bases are TGTGCCAGCAGTTACTCGAGACCGGACAGGGATGAAGCTTTCTTT. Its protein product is CASSYSRPDRDEAFF.